The 20 T cell receptor beta chains below all came from one sample that was sequenced in a study of monozygotic twins with inflammatory bowel disease. After re-calling the 5' RACE reads, TCRdb lists one entry per CDR3 protein, DNA absent. The table for this sample gives more than 95,000 distinct CDR3 sequences. The sample taken for sequencing was blood. Receptors originate from a human donor with ulcerative colitis or Crohn's disease, or a healthy co-twin of an affected twin (not recorded which).

The chain uses TRBV4-2 and TRBJ2-2; TCRdb calls TRBD1, which cannot be checked without DNA. CDR1 LGHNA and CDR2 YNFKEQ come from the germline V gene. The CDR3 runs to 15 residues. The CDR3 loop reads CASSQGPGLTGELFF.

V usage is TRBV7-2 and J usage is TRBJ1-6. This CDR3 contains 16 residues. CDR1 is SGHTA and CDR2 is FQGNSA in the germline V gene. CDR3: CASSATWTAGSSPLHF.

The chain combines TRBV3-1 with TRBJ2-7. The CDR3 runs 16 residues. Germline CDR1 is LGHDT and CDR2 is YNNKEL (reference sequence). The CDR3 sequence is CASSQAVQVWSYEQYF.

This chain joins TRBV25-1 and TRBJ2-1; the D call from TCRdb, TRBD1, cannot be confirmed without DNA. This CDR3 comprises 16 residues. The germline CDR1 and CDR2 sequences are MGHDK and SYGVNS. The CDR3 sequence is CASRQTRTGLSNEQFF.

V usage is TRBV28 and J usage is TRBJ2-7; the D call of TRBD2 rests on TCRdb alone, since no DNA is present to check it. CDR1 and CDR2 from the germline V gene are MDHEN and SYDVKM. The CDR3 consists of 16 residues. This chain's CDR3 is CASTILGLAGAHEQYF. The whole variable domain, remainder taken from reference TRBV28 and TRBJ2-7, is DVKVTQSSRYLVKRTGEKVFLECVQDMDHENMFWYRQDPGLGLRLIYFSYDVKMKEKGDIPEGYSVSREKKERFSLILESASTNQTSMYLCASTILGLAGAHEQYFGPGTRLTVT.

The V and J genes are TRBV5-1 and TRBJ1-3. Germline V gene sequence: CDR1 SGHRS, CDR2 YFSETQ. The length of the CDR3 is 17 residues. This CDR3 is CASSESVGVLSGNTIYF.

This sequence joins TRBV7-2 and TRBJ2-3; the TRBD1 assignment by TCRdb is unverifiable without DNA. CDR1 is SGHTA, CDR2 FQGNSA, per germline. This CDR3 region has 15 residues. This CDR3 is CASSLALGGADTQYF.

The rearrangement links TRBV5-6 to TRBJ2-7; TCRdb proposes TRBD1, but this gene call is untestable without DNA. There are 15 residues in the CDR3. Germline CDR1 SGHDT, CDR2 YYEEEE. The CDR3 sequence is CASSQPRTGTYEQYF.

The CDR3 spells CASSYHGSNQPQHF. The rearrangement links TRBV6-2 or TRBV6-3 to TRBJ1-5. The CDR3 has 14 amino acids. CDR1 and CDR2 (germline): MNHEY, SVGEGT.

The chain couples TRBV7-9 to TRBJ1-1; TCRdb selects TRBD1, and the lack of DNA leaves this call unchecked. CDR3 length: 14 amino acids. Germline V gives CDR1 SEHNR, CDR2 FQNEAQ (reference sequence). The CDR3 here is CASSGQARVTEAFF.

The chain recombines TRBV5-4 with TRBJ1-6; TCRdb reports TRBD1, a call that lacks DNA to check it against. Per germline, CDR1 SGHNT and CDR2 YYREEE (reference sequence). The CDR3 loop spans 14 amino acids. The CDR3 loop is CASSLVRGGSPLHF.

The chain employs TRBV3-1 and TRBJ1-1. The CDR3 has 12 residues. CDR1 is LGHDT and CDR2 is YNNKEL in the germline V gene (reference sequence). This chain's CDR3 is CASSQGRPEAFF.

The chain recombines TRBV20-1 with TRBJ1-6; TCRdb's assignment of TRBD1 cannot be checked, as there is no DNA. CDR1 and CDR2 from the germline V gene are DFQATT and SNEGSKA (reference sequence). This CDR3 has 13 amino acids. The CDR3 is CSAPGQGVSPLHF.

The chain links TRBV20-1 to TRBJ1-4; without DNA, the TCRdb call of TRBD1 cannot be checked. The CDR3 is 15 residues long. The germline gives CDR1 DFQATT, CDR2 SNEGSKA (reference sequence). CDR3 sequence reads: CSARGQQDLNEKLFF.

This chain connects TRBV19 to TRBJ1-2; TCRdb's D call of TRBD1 is untestable without DNA. The CDR3 contains 14 residues. Germline loops: CDR1 LNHDA, CDR2 SQIVND (reference sequence). The CDR3 reads CASTAGRLNYGYTF.

This sequence joins TRBV3-1 and TRBJ1-1. The germline V gene encodes CDR1 LGHDT and CDR2 YNNKEL (reference sequence). The CDR3 spans 13 residues. The CDR3 loop is CASSLGPFGEAFF.

The chain uses TRBV14 and TRBJ2-7; the D call from TCRdb, TRBD2, cannot be confirmed without DNA. In germline, CDR1 is SGHDN, CDR2 FVKESK. The CDR3 sequence is 15 residues long. The CDR3 reads CASSPGLAVVYEQYF. Full variable domain (rest looked up from reference TRBV14 and TRBJ2-7): EAGVTQFPSHSVIEKGQTVTLRCDPISGHDNLYWYRRVMGKEIKFLLHFVKESKQDESGMPNNRFLAERTGGTYSTLKVQPAELEDSGVYFCASSPGLAVVYEQYFGPGTRLTVT.

V and J are TRBV20-1 and TRBJ2-7; the TCRdb D gene call, TRBD2, has no DNA to confirm it. The CDR3 spans 15 residues. CDR1 is DFQATT and CDR2 is SNEGSKA in the germline V gene (reference sequence). CDR3 region: CSARDGLASFYEQYF.

This rearrangement joins TRBV7-2 to TRBJ2-3; TCRdb indicates TRBD1, and absent DNA this call remains unverified. There are 15 residues in the CDR3. The germline gives CDR1 SGHTA, CDR2 FQGNSA. The CDR3 protein is CASSLGGVRRDTQYF.

The J gene is TRBJ2-7, the V gene TRBV28; TCRdb designates TRBD2, a call that cannot be tested without DNA. CDR3 size: 14 residues. Germline assignment: CDR1 MDHEN and CDR2 SYDVKM. CDR3 in amino acids: CASRNSGRLYEQYF. The whole variable domain, remainder taken from reference TRBV28 and TRBJ2-7, is DVKVTQSSRYLVKRTGEKVFLECVQDMDHENMFWYRQDPGLGLRLIYFSYDVKMKEKGDIPEGYSVSREKKERFSLILESASTNQTSMYLCASRNSGRLYEQYFGPGTRLTVT.